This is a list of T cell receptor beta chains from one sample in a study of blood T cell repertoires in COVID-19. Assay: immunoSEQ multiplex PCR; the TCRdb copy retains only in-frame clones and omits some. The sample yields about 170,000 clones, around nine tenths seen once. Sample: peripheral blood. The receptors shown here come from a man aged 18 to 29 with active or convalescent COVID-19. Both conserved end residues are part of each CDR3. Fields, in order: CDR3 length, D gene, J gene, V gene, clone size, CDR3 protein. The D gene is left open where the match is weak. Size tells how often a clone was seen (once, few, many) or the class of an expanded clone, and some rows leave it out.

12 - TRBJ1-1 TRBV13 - CASSSRFTEAFF
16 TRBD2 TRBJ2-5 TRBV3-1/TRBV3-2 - CASSQGNSGRQETQYF
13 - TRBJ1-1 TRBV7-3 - CASSLSWETEAFF
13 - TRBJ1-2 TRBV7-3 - CASSWGVGYGYTF
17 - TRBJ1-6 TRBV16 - CASSQTQGPVENSPLHF
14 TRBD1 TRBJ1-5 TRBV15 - CATSERQGVQPQHF
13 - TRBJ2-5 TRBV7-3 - CASSLNSQETQYF
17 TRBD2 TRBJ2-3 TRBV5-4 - CASSLADASGRTDTQYF
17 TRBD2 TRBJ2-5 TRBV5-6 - CASSFGMGLAEEETQYF
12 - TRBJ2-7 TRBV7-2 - CASSFGQFEQYF
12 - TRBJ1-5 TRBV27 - CASSKSNQPQHF
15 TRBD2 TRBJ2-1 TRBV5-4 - CASSIPSGRAKEQFF
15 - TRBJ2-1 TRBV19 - CASSMPRLGHNEQFF
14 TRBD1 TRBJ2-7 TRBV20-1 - CSASSGTGVEEQYF
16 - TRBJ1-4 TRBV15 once CATFPLRHTSNEKLFF
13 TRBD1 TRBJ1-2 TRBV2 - CASSLTGRAGYTF
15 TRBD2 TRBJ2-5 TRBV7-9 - CASSPGGRSQETQYF
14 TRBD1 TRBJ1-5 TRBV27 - CASSADRVNQPQHF
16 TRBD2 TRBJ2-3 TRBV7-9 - CASSFLTAGGADTQYF
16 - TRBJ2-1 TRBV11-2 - CASSLGSIAVYNEQFF
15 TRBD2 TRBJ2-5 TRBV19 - CASSTSGGLGETQYF
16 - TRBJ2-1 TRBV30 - CAWSVGAKISYNEQFF
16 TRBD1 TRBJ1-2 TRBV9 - CASSVPTGGEIYGYTF
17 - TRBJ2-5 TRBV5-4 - CASSQTGRTGIQETQYF